This T cell receptor (beta chain) was sequenced for a study of chemoradiotherapy in HPV16-positive cancers. At the level of the study: Functional T-cell assays on two HPV16-positive patients' cells defined candidate HPV-specific clones and common TCR motifs.

Per germline, CDR1 SGHAT and CDR2 FQNNGV. Between the trimmed V and J ends, which lost 5 bases and 5 bases, there was a span of 13 bases. The CDR3 loop spans 14 amino acids. Only in-frame clones appear in the TCRdb table, and some are missing; sequencing was by immunoSEQ multiplex PCR. This table holds about 20,000 clones, roughly 91% found once. This TCR was sampled from a human donor with HPV-associated anogenital cancer. V and J are TRBV11-2 and TRBJ2-4; tentatively, D is TRBD2 (6 bases). This sample comprised blood, obtained from a patient who underwent chemoradiotherapy. The CDR3 here is CASSPGEAENIQYF. CDR3 coding DNA: TGTGCCAGCAGCCCCGGGGAGGCAGAAAACATTCAGTACTTC.